This T cell receptor beta chain was sequenced for a study of OX40 agonist ivuxolimab in advanced cancers. Germline V gene lookup returns CDR1 SGHVS and CDR2 FNYEAQ. Trimming took 4 bases from V and 2 from J, leaving 14 bases between them. This CDR3 has 15 residues. Generated by immunoSEQ multiplex PCR, the TCRdb table keeps only in-frame clones and is missing some. The table records 89,000 or so clones, around 90% of them present only once. V usage is TRBV7-6 and J usage is TRBJ1-1, with no clear D. The source material was CD4+ or CD8+ T cells sorted from blood, sampled in a trial of the OX40 agonist ivuxolimab. The receptor's source is an adult with an advanced solid tumor such as melanoma, head and neck, liver or kidney cancer. The CDR3 is CASSYQSGLNTEAFF. The DNA of the CDR3 is TGTGCCAGCAGCTACCAGAGCGGCCTCAACACTGAAGCTTTCTTT.